This TCR beta chain is from a study of breast tumors, draining lymph nodes, adjacent tissues. As for this clonotype: What it binds is unknown.

The length of the CDR3 is 17 residues. Germline V lookup: CDR1 MNHNY, CDR2 SVGAGI (reference sequence). The junction had 7 bases not matched to a gene; V was cut back by 5 bases and J by 0 bases. TCRdb re-called the multiplex PCR reads through MiXCR, storing one row per CDR3 protein. Of about 66,000 distinct CDR3 sequences listed, roughly two fifths were seen once; the top ten hold 8% to 9.5%. General study results and limits: Luminal-like breast cancer showed significantly greater tumor-nontumor repertoire similarity than basal-like breast cancer did.

The TCR was taken from a female donor with breast cancer. Some clones in this sample may be carry-over from other donors' samples. The chain links TRBV6-6 to TRBJ1-2, with 12 bases that match TRBD1. Input material: breast tumor tissue. DNA for the CDR3: TGTGCCAGCAGTCACGGGACAGGGGGCGCCCCTAACTATGGCTACACCTTC. Encoded protein: CASSHGTGGAPNYGYTF.